The TCR beta chain under discussion was sequenced for a study of cytomegalovirus exposure and HLA in healthy donors. Study information: Early released data had around 89 million unique TCRs, all coming from HLA-typed donors. Of several hundred genotyped donors, approximately 84% clustered with self-reported Caucasian donors.

V lost 6 bases to trimming and J lost 8 bases, with 11 bases between them. CDR1 is WNHNN, CDR2 SYGVQD, per germline (reference sequence). This CDR3 is built from 13 residues. The primer mix had 60 Vbeta and 13 Jbeta primers. This table comes from immunoSEQ multiplex PCR, and its TCRdb copy is limited to in-frame clones, with some not included. The profile shows 90,000 to 130,000 clones, roughly 69% of them singletons. To note about this clone: Its antigen is unidentified.

General study findings and limits: Most subjects' HLA-A and HLA-B alleles were reportedly predicted from TCR beta sequences. The study put 150 to 200 TCR beta chains on its list as cytomegalovirus-associated.

Sequenced sample: PBMCs. This TCR came from a woman aged 25 to 39 in good health and CMV-seronegative. J is TRBJ1-6 and V is TRBV10-1; no clear D. The DNA for the CDR3 is TGCGCCAGCAGCGAGGAGGCTTATTCACCCCTCCACTTT. Amino acids: CASSEEAYSPLHF.